This TCR beta chain is drawn from a study of blood T cell repertoires in COVID-19. Study as a whole: Donors in the United States, Italy and Spain gave samples during acute or convalescent COVID-19. The cDNA or gDNA used as material had been derived from T cells, B-cell-depleted T cells, or PBMCs.

Source study methods: Quantification of nucleated cells was approximated via reference gene primer amplification. Using immunoSEQ multiplex PCR, the repertoire was profiled, and TCRdb retains in-frame clones only, with some absent. The V and J calls and clone size come from that table; D and trimming were worked out from the DNA. The sample lists about 120,000 clones, about 90% occurring once. The CDR3 length is 13 residues. The germline V and J ends were trimmed by 2 bases and 4 bases, with 8 bases remaining between them. In germline, CDR1 is KGHSH, CDR2 LQKENI. The chain has TRBV18 and TRBJ1-1, with a possible D match to TRBD1 (6 bases). The sequenced sample consisted of peripheral blood. The clonotype comes from a woman in her 70s with acute or convalescent COVID-19. Here the CDR3 reads CASSPTGSTEAFF. The DNA of the CDR3 is TGTGCCAGCTCACCAACAGGGTCCACTGAAGCTTTCTTT.